This T cell receptor (beta chain) was recovered during a study of T cell repertoires in cytomegalovirus infection. Study as a whole: CMV infection plus the matching HLA type was flagged by public TCR beta signatures. Study results and limitations: Dominating the ex vivo response were HLA-C-restricted CMV-specific TCR beta clonotypes. Using cumulative public TCR beta family frequency, the authors identified those who carried CMV together with the relevant HLA.

Each CDR3 protein gets one entry after TCRdb re-called the reads with MiXCR. Of hundreds of thousands of distinct CDR3 sequences in the sample, 6.5% were seen once. Many counts were recorded for this clonotype. What it binds is unknown. Trimming pared 3 bases from V and 0 bases from J, leaving 3 bases between. Germline values: CDR1 ENHRY, CDR2 SYGVKD. This CDR3 has 13 residues. The genes are TRBV10-3 and TRBJ1-5; D uncertain. The sequenced sample was PBMCs. The clonotype comes from a human donor in good health (CMV status not recorded). Some clones in this sample may be carry-over from other donors' samples. CDR3 in amino acids: CAISDYSNQPQHF. CDR3 nucleotides: TGTGCCATCAGTGATTATAGCAATCAGCCCCAGCATTTT.